Listed below are T cell receptor beta chains from one sample, sequenced in a study of T cells in localized non-small cell lung cancer. Assay: immunoSEQ multiplex PCR; the TCRdb copy retains only in-frame clones and omits some. The data show roughly 1,300 clones, roughly a fifth seen once. Here the sequenced sample was normal lung tissue next to the tumor, taken before any cancer treatment. The receptors come from a male donor at least 60 years old with stage I squamous cell lung carcinoma. The CDR3 runs from the conserved cysteine through the conserved F or W. Each record gives: D gene, clone size, J gene, V gene, CDR3 protein, CDR3 DNA. D genes are given only for firm matches. Only part of the rows carry a size: once, few, many, or a class if the clone is expanded.

>.|.|TRBJ2-2|TRBV11-3
CASSLTMGRSNTGELFF
TGTGCCAGCAGCTTAACGATGGGCCGGTCGAACACCGGGGAGCTGTTTTTT
>.|few|TRBJ2-3|TRBV6-8
CASRALNTDTQYF
TGTGCCAGCAGGGCCTTGAACACGGATACGCAGTATTTT
>.|medium-sized|TRBJ2-3|TRBV11-3
CASSLDPGTDTQYF
TGTGCCAGCAGCTTAGATCCCGGGACAGATACGCAGTATTTT
>.|few|TRBJ2-1|TRBV18
CASSPGTSSYNEQFF
TGTGCCAGCTCCCCTGGGACAAGCTCCTACAATGAGCAGTTCTTC
>.|.|TRBJ2-5|TRBV30
CAWSTGLLETQYF
TGTGCCTGGAGTACAGGGCTGCTGGAGACCCAGTACTTC
>.|.|TRBJ2-5|TRBV6-1
CASSEGGAGGHETQYF
TGTGCCAGCAGTGAAGGGGGGGCCGGGGGTCACGAGACCCAGTACTTC
>.|few|TRBJ1-1|TRBV11-3
CASTLTRGNTEAFF
TGTGCCAGCACCCTAACGAGAGGAAACACTGAAGCTTTCTTT
>.|few|TRBJ2-5|TRBV18
CASSGQGRAGGETQYF
TGTGCCAGCTCCGGACAGGGGAGAGCGGGAGGAGAGACCCAGTACTTC
>.|few|TRBJ1-3|TRBV28
CASRGGGFGGNTIYF
TGTGCCAGCAGGGGAGGGGGTTTCGGTGGAAACACCATATATTTT
>TRBD1|medium-sized|TRBJ2-1|TRBV6-8
CASSKTGADNEQFF
TGTGCCAGCAGTAAGACAGGGGCGGACAATGAGCAGTTCTTC
>.|.|TRBJ2-3|TRBV25-1
CASSDPGADTQYF
TGTGCCAGCAGTGATCCGGGCGCAGATACGCAGTATTTT
>.|few|TRBJ1-2|TRBV28
CASSLEGWGYGYTF
TGTGCCAGCAGTTTAGAAGGGTGGGGCTATGGCTACACCTTC
>TRBD1|.|TRBJ2-3|TRBV9
CASSVRDRGPDTQYF
TGTGCCAGCAGCGTCCGGGACAGGGGGCCGGATACGCAGTATTTT
>.|.|TRBJ2-1|TRBV18
CASSPLDLTLWFF
TGTGCCAGCTCACCACTTGACTTAACCCTATGGTTCTTC
>TRBD1|.|TRBJ2-3|TRBV11-3
CASNEDRPTDTQYF
TGTGCCAGCAACGAGGACAGGCCCACAGATACGCAGTATTTT
>TRBD1|.|TRBJ2-3|TRBV4-1
CASSPGQVLITDTQYF
TGCGCCAGCAGCCCGGGACAGGTCCTTATCACAGATACGCAGTATTTT
>.|.|TRBJ1-2|TRBV6-8
CASSKPAEGHYGYTF
TGTGCCAGCAGTAAACCGGCCGAGGGCCACTATGGCTACACCTTC
>TRBD2|.|TRBJ2-3|TRBV14
CASSQGLAGRTDTQYF
TGTGCCAGCAGCCAAGGACTAGCGGGACGCACAGATACGCAGTATTTT
>TRBD1|.|TRBJ2-7|TRBV28
CAGSDRGYYEQYF
TGTGCCGGGTCTGACAGGGGGTACTACGAGCAGTACTTC
>TRBD1|few|TRBJ1-4|TRBV10-2
CASSARQGVNEKLFF
TGCGCCAGCAGTGCCCGACAGGGAGTGAATGAAAAACTGTTTTTT
>.|.|TRBJ1-1|TRBV29-1
CSAGGQMNTEAFF
TGCAGCGCTGGGGGGCAGATGAACACTGAAGCTTTCTTT
>TRBD2|.|TRBJ2-3|TRBV18
CASSPQGLAPYTDTQYF
TGTGCCAGCTCACCACAAGGACTAGCTCCCTACACAGATACGCAGTATTTT
>.|medium-sized|TRBJ1-1|TRBV11-3
CASSPSAGWNTEAFF
TGTGCCAGCAGCCCTAGTGCAGGGTGGAACACTGAAGCTTTCTTT
>TRBD1|large|TRBJ1-1|TRBV6-8
CASSYSTGVEAFF
TGTGCCAGCAGTTACTCCACAGGGGTTGAAGCTTTCTTT
>TRBD2|few|TRBJ2-1|TRBV18
CASSPTGPGLAGEEQFF
TGTGCCAGCTCACCGACCGGCCCGGGACTAGCGGGAGAAGAGCAGTTCTTC
>TRBD1|few|TRBJ1-4|TRBV11-3
CASSLGDRPGRGNEKLFF
TGTGCCAGCAGCTTAGGGGACAGGCCTGGGAGGGGTAATGAAAAACTGTTTTTT
>.|few|TRBJ1-3|TRBV7-2
CASTETGSSGNTIYF
TGTGCCAGCACCGAAACAGGCTCCTCTGGAAACACCATATATTTT
>.|few|TRBJ1-1|TRBV11-3
CASSLGDGLGESTEAFF
TGTGCCAGCAGCTTAGGAGACGGTCTCGGGGAGTCGACTGAAGCTTTCTTT
>TRBD1|.|TRBJ2-1|TRBV6-8
CAISQGQVVDEQFF
TGTGCCATCAGCCAGGGACAGGTCGTCGATGAGCAGTTCTTC
>.|.|TRBJ1-1|TRBV11-3
CASSPRTANTEAFF
TGTGCCAGCAGCCCCCGGACAGCCAACACTGAAGCTTTCTTT
>.|few|TRBJ2-5|TRBV9
CASSSLLGGTGRETQYF
TGTGCCAGCAGCTCCCTCCTCGGGGGGACAGGTAGAGAGACCCAGTACTTC
>.|.|TRBJ1-6|TRBV11-3
CASSPWGGINSPLHF
TGTGCCAGCAGCCCCTGGGGGGGCATCAATTCACCCCTCCACTTT
>.|once|TRBJ1-2|TRBV19
CASSIEPTNYGYTF
TGTGCCAGTAGTATTGAGCCGACTAACTATGGCTACACCTTC
>.|.|TRBJ2-3|TRBV6-8
CASSYSGGDSTDTQYF
TGTGCCAGCAGTTACTCCGGCGGGGATAGCACAGATACGCAGTATTTT
>.|.|TRBJ2-1|TRBV14
CASSLGLGPRDEQFF
TGTGCCAGCAGCCTAGGACTGGGCCCTAGGGATGAGCAGTTCTTC
>TRBD1|few|TRBJ1-2|TRBV4-1
CASSQDGTGGGYGYTF
TGCGCCAGCAGCCAAGATGGGACAGGGGGCGGCTATGGCTACACCTTC
>.|once|TRBJ2-4|TRBV28
CASSLTLYINIQYF
TGTGCCAGCAGTTTAACCTTGTACATTAACATTCAGTACTTC
>.|large|TRBJ1-3|TRBV28
CASSFDSGNTIYF
TGTGCCAGCAGTTTTGACTCTGGAAACACCATATATTTT
>TRBD2|.|TRBJ2-3|TRBV30
CAGTSGDSDTQYF
TGTGCCGGTACTAGCGGGGATTCAGATACGCAGTATTTT
>TRBD2|few|TRBJ2-2|TRBV30
CAWSPPDGTSGRSGELFF
TGTGCCTGGAGCCCTCCCGATGGGACTAGCGGGAGGAGCGGGGAGCTGTTTTTT
>TRBD1|.|TRBJ2-2|TRBV10-2
CASSELTGVPTGELFF
TGCGCCAGCAGTGAGCTCACAGGGGTCCCCACCGGGGAGCTGTTTTTT
>TRBD2|few|TRBJ2-3|TRBV6-8
CASSYSVSGRATDTQYF
TGTGCCAGCAGTTACTCGGTTAGCGGGAGGGCCACAGATACGCAGTATTTT
>.|.|TRBJ2-2|TRBV11-3
CASSPPGGDTGELFF
TGTGCCAGCAGCCCGCCCGGGGGCGACACCGGGGAGCTGTTTTTT
>.|.|TRBJ1-1|TRBV11-3
CASSTPRGATEAFF
TGTGCCAGCAGCACCCCCAGGGGAGCCACTGAAGCTTTCTTT
>.|.|TRBJ2-5|TRBV29-1
CSVVGDQETQYF
TGCAGCGTTGTAGGCGATCAAGAGACCCAGTACTTC
>TRBD1|.|TRBJ1-5|TRBV29-1
CSVDRGEGQPQHF
TGCAGCGTCGACAGGGGCGAGGGTCAGCCCCAGCATTTT
>.|large|TRBJ1-5|TRBV19
CASKTPHMTNQPQHF
TGTGCCAGTAAGACACCTCATATGACCAATCAGCCCCAGCATTTT
>.|few|TRBJ2-1|TRBV28
CASSPISLTNNEQFF
TGTGCCAGCAGTCCAATATCTCTTACGAACAATGAGCAGTTCTTC
>.|.|TRBJ2-1|TRBV5-1
CASSLGQEPNEQFF
TGCGCCAGCAGCCTTGGGCAGGAGCCCAATGAGCAGTTCTTC
>.|.|TRBJ2-5|TRBV19
CASKPTGSGARETQYF
TGTGCCAGTAAGCCGACTGGTTCGGGGGCGCGGGAGACCCAGTACTTC